This T cell receptor beta chain is drawn from a study of glioma-infiltrating T cells after dendritic cell vaccination. The study's findings and limits: Complete blood and tumor specimen sets were limited to few patients.

Before vaccination, two weeks after the third vaccination, and at progression, PBMC were collected. The ends lost 4 bases at V and 6 bases at J; junction bases unmatched: 8. Germline V gene data show CDR1 as SEHNR and CDR2 as FQNEAQ (reference sequence). This CDR3 spans 16 amino acids. The protocol was immunoSEQ multiplex PCR, while the TCRdb copy is restricted to in-frame clones and leaves out a portion. Found here are under 100,000 clones, under 90% of them singletons; the top ten hold 2.5% to 3%. As for this clone: The antigen is unknown.

The source is a human donor with glioblastoma. The sequenced sample was blood, obtained before dendritic cell vaccination. This rearrangement joins TRBV7-9 to TRBJ2-3; 12 bases are a match to TRBD2. In DNA form, the CDR3 reads TGTGCCAGCAGCTCCGGACTAGCGGGAAATAGGGATACGCAGTATTTT. This codes for CASSSGLAGNRDTQYF.